This TCR beta chain was identified during a study of shared clonotypes between healthy human individuals. Study-wide context: The cohort comprised a couple of women and a few men. Their ages spanned 18 to 49 years.

A split of CD4+ cells into CD45RA+ naive and CD45RA-negative memory subsets was performed. The material for each subset, its genomic DNA, was split evenly across several immunoSEQ plates. Produced via immunoSEQ multiplex PCR; TCRdb's table is partial and in-frame only. The profile covers a few million clones, with approximately 90% appearing a single time and more than 0.12% taken by the ten largest. The J segment lost 2 bases and the V segment lost 4 bases, leaving 2 bases of the junction unmatched. This CDR3 is 14 amino acids long. Germline V gives CDR1 SGHTA, CDR2 FQGNSA. Worth noting for this clone: Other DNA sequences in this sample translate to the same CDR3.

Sequenced material: naive CD4+ T cells sorted from blood. Subset noted: CD45RA+ positively selected. This rearrangement joins TRBV7-2 to TRBJ2-7; 10 bases agree with TRBD2. The TCR sequence derives from a man younger than 30 in good health. The CDR3: CASSYGTSAYEQYF. CDR3 nucleotide sequence: TGTGCCAGCAGCTACGGGACTAGCGCCTACGAGCAGTACTTC.